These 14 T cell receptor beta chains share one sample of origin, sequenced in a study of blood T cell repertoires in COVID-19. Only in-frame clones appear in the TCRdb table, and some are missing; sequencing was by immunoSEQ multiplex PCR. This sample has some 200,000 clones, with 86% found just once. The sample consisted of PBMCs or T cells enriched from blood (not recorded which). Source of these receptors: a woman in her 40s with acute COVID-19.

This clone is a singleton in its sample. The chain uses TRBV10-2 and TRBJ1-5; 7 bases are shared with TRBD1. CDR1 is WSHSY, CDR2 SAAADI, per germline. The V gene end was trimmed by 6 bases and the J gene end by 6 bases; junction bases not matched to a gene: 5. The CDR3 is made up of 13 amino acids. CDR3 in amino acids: CASRPDRVQPQHF. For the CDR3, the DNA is TGCGCCAGCAGGCCCGACAGGGTTCAGCCCCAGCATTTT.

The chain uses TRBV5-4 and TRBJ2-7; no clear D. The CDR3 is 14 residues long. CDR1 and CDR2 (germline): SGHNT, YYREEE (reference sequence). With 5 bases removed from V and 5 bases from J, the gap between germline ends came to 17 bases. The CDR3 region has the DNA TGTGCCAGCAGGTACGACATATCAATTAACGAGCAGTACTTC. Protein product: CASRYDISINEQYF.

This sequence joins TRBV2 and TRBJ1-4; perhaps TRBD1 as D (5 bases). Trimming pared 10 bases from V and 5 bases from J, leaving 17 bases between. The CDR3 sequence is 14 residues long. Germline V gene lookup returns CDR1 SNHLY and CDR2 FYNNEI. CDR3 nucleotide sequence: TGTGCCATCGGGGGGACGGTTTTAAATGAAAAACTGTTTTTT. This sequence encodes CAIGGTVLNEKLFF.

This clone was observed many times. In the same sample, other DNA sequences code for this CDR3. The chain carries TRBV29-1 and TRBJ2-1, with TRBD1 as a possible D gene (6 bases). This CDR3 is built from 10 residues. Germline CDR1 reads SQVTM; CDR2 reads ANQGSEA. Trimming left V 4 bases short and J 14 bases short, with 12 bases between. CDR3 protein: CSVVRGHKFF. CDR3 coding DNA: TGCAGCGTTGTAAGGGGACATAAGTTCTTC.

The DNA of the CDR3 is TGTGCCAGTAGTATTAGCTCTGGAAACACCATATATTTT. This translates into CASSISSGNTIYF. The chain recombines TRBV19 with TRBJ1-3, with D hard to call. V was pared by 3 bases and J by 0 bases, with 3 bases between. The CDR3 has 13 amino acids. Germline loops: CDR1 LNHDA, CDR2 SQIVND (reference sequence).

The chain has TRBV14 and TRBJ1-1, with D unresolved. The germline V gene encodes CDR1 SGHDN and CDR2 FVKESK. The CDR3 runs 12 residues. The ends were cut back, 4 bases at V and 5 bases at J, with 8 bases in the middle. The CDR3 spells CASSPYRTEAFF. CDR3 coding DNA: TGTGCCAGCAGCCCGTACAGAACTGAAGCTTTCTTT.

CDR3 DNA: TGTGCCAGCAGCGCCAGGACAGTTAACACCGGGGAGCTGTTTTTT. Protein: CASSARTVNTGELFF. The J gene is TRBJ2-2, the V gene TRBV27; D possibly corresponds to TRBD1 (6 bases). Germline V gene lookup returns CDR1 MNHEY and CDR2 SMNVEV (reference sequence). The CDR3 is made up of 15 amino acids. Between the trimmed V and J ends, which lost 6 bases and 2 bases, there was a span of 13 bases.

The CDR3 nucleotides are TGTGCCATCAAAAACAGGGTAACTAGCACAGATACGCAGTATTTT. Residues: CAIKNRVTSTDTQYF. The chain couples TRBV11-2 to TRBJ2-3, with D tentatively TRBD1 (6 bases). Germline loops: CDR1 SGHAT, CDR2 FQNNGV. V lost 10 bases to trimming and J lost 0 bases, with 17 bases between them. The CDR3 is 15 residues long.

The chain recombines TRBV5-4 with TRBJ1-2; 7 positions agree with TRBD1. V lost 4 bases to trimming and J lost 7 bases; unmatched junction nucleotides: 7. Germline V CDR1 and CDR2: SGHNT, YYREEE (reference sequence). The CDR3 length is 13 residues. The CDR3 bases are TGTGCCAGCAGCCTGAGGGGGCTCCGTGGCTACACCTTC. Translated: CASSLRGLRGYTF.

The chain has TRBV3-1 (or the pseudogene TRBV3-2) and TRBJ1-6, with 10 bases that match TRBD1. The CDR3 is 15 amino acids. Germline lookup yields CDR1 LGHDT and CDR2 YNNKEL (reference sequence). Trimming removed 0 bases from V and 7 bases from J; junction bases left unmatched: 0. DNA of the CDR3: TGTGCCAGCAGCCAAGAGGACAGGGGGAATTCACCCCTCCACTTT. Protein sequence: CASSQEDRGNSPLHF.

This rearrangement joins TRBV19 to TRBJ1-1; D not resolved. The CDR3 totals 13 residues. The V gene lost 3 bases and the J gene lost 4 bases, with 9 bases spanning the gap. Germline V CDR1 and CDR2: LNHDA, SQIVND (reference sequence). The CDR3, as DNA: TGTGCCAGTAGTATTCTTTTGAGCACTGAAGCTTTCTTT. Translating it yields CASSILLSTEAFF.

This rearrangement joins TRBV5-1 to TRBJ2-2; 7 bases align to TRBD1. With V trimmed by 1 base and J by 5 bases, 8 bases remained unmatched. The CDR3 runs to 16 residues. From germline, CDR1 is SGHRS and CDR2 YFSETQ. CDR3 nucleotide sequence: TGCGCCAGCAGCTTGAGAGGCCAGGGGGATACCGGGGAGCTGTTTTTT. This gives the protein CASSLRGQGDTGELFF. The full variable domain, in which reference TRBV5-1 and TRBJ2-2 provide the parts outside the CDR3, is KAGVTQTPRYLIKTRGQQVTLSCSPISGHRSVSWYQQTPGQGLQFLFEYFSETQRNKGNFPGRFSGRQFSNSRSEMNVSTLELGDSALYLCASSLRGQGDTGELFFGEGSRLTVL.

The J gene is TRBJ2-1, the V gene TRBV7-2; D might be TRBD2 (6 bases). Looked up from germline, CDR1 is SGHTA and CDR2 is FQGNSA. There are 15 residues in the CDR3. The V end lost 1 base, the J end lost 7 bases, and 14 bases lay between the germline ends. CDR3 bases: TGTGCCAGCAGCTTAGTTTACGGGGGAAGGAATGAGCAGTTCTTC. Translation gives CASSLVYGGRNEQFF.

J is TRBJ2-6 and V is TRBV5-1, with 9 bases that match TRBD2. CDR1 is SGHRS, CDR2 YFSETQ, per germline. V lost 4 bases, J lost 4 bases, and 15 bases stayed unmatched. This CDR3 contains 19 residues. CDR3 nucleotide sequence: TGCGCCAGCAGCCTCCGAGCGGGGGGCGCAGGAGGAGGGGCCAACGTCCTGACTTTC. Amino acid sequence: CASSLRAGGAGGGANVLTF.